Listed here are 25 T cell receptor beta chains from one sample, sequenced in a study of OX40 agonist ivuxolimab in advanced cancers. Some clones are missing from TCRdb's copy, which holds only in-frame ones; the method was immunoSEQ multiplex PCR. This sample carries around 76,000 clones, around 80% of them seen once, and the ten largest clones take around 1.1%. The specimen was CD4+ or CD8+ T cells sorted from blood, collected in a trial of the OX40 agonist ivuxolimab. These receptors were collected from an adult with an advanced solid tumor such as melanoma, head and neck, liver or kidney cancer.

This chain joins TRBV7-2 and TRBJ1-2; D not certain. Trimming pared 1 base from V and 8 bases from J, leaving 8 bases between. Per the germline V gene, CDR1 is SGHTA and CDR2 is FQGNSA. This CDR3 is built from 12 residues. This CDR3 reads CASSLDSVGYTF. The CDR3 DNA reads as TGTGCCAGCAGCTTAGACTCGGTGGGCTACACCTTC. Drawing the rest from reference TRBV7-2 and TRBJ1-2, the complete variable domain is GAGVSQSPSNKVTEKGKDVELRCDPISGHTALYWYRQSLGQGLEFLIYFQGNSAPDKSGLPSDRFSAERTGGSVSTLTIQRTQQEDSAVYLCASSLDSVGYTFGSGTRLTVV.

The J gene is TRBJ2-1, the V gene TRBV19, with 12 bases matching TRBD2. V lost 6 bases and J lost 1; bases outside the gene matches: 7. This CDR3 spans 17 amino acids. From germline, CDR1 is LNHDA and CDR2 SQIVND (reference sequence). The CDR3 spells CASSQLAGGGSYNEQFF. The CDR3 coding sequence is TGTGCCAGTAGCCAACTAGCGGGGGGCGGTTCCTACAATGAGCAGTTCTTC.

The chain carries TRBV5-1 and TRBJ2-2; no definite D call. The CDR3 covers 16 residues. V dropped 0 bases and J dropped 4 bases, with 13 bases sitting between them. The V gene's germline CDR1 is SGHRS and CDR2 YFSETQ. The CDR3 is CASSLASGYLTGELFF. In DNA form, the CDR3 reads TGCGCCAGCAGCTTGGCCTCCGGGTACCTCACCGGGGAGCTGTTTTTT.

CDR3 protein: CASSFGSRPNAEAFF. The CDR3 coding sequence is TGTGCCAGCAGCTTCGGGTCTCGGCCTAATGCTGAAGCTTTCTTT. The rearrangement joins TRBV5-5 to TRBJ1-1; D gene unclear. This CDR3 is built from 15 residues. With 2 bases removed from V and 6 bases from J, the gap between germline ends came to 17 bases. The germline V gene has CDR1 SGHKS and CDR2 YYEKEE (reference sequence).

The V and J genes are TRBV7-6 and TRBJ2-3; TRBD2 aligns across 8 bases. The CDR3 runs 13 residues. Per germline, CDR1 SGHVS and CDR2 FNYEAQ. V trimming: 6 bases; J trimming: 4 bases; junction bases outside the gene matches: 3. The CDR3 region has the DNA TGTGCCAGCAGTACGGGGGGGGCAGATACGCAGTATTTT. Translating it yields CASSTGGADTQYF.

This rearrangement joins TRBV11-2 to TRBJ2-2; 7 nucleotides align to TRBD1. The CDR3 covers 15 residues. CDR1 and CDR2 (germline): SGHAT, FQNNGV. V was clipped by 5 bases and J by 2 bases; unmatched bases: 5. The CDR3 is CASSRYRGNTGELFF. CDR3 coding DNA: TGTGCCAGCAGCCGATACAGGGGAAACACCGGGGAGCTGTTTTTT.

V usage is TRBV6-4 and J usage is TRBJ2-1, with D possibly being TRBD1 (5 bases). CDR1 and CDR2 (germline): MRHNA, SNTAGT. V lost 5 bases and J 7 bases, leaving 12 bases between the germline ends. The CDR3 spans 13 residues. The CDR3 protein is CASSSGLANEQFF. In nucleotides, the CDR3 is TGTGCCAGCAGTTCAGGGTTAGCAAATGAGCAGTTCTTC.

The CDR3 sequence: CASSEAWSAGGETQYF. The CDR3 DNA sequence: TGTGCCAGCAGTGAGGCCTGGAGTGCGGGGGGGGAGACCCAGTACTTC. The V gene is TRBV6-1, the J gene TRBJ2-5, with 9 bases aligning to TRBD2. The CDR3 is 16 residues long. Germline V gene data show CDR1 as MNHNS and CDR2 as SASEGT. J gave up 5 bases and V 3 bases, and 10 bases lay outside the gene matches.

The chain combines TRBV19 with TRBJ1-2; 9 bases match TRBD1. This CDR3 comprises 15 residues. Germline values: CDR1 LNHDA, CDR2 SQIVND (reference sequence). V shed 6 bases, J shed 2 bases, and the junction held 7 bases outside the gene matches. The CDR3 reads CASSRGQGNNYGYTF. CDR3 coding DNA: TGTGCCAGTAGCAGAGGACAGGGGAACAACTATGGCTACACCTTC.

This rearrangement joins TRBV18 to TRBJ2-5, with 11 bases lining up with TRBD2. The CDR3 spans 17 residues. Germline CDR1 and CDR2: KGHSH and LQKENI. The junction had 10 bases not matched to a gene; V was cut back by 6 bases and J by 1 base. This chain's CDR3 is CASSPQALAGGQETQYF. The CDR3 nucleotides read TGTGCCAGCTCTCCCCAGGCCCTAGCGGGGGGCCAAGAGACCCAGTACTTC.

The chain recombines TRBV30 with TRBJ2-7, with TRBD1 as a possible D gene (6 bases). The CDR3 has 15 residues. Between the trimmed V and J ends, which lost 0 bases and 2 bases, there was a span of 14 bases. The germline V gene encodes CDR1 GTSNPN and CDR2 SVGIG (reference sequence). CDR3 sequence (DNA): TGTGCCTGGAGTGTTCCCCGGACAGTCCCCTACGAGCAGTACTTC. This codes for CAWSVPRTVPYEQYF. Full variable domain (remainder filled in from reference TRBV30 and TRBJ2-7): SQTIHQWPATLVQPVGSPLSLECTVEGTSNPNLYWYRQAAGRGLQLLFYSVGIGQISSEVPQNLSASRPQDRQFILSSKKLLLSDSGFYLCAWSVPRTVPYEQYFGPGTRLTVT.

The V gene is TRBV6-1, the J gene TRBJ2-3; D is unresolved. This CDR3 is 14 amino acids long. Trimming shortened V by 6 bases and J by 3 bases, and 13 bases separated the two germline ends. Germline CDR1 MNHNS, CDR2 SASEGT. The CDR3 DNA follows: TGTGCCAGCAGCCACACCCAAATGACAGATACGCAGTATTTT. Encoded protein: CASSHTQMTDTQYF.

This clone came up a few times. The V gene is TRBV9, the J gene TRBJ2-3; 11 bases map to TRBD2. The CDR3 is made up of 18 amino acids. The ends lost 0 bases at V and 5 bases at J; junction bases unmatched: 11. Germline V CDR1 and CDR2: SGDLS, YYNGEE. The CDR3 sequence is CASSVAVGVAGGQDTQYF. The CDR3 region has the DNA TGTGCCAGCAGCGTAGCCGTCGGGGTAGCGGGGGGGCAAGATACGCAGTATTTT. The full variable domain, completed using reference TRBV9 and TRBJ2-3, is DSGVTQTPKHLITATGQRVTLRCSPRSGDLSVYWYQQSLDQGLQFLIQYYNGEERAKGNILERFSAQQFPDLHSELNLSSLELGDSALYFCASSVAVGVAGGQDTQYFGPGTRLTVL.

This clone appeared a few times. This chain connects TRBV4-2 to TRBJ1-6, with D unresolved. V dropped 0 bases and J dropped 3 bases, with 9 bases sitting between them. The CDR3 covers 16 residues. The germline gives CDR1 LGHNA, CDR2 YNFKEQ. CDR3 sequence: CASSQEIGYYNSPLHF. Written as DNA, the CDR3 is TGTGCCAGCAGCCAAGAGATAGGTTACTATAATTCACCCCTCCACTTT.

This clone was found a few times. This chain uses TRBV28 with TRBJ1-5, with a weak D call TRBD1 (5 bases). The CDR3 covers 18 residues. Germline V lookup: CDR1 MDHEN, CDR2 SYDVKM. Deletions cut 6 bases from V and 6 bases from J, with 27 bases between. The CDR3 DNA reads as TGTGCCAGCAGACCGGAGGGACCCTATTTGGGGATAAGTCAGCCCCAGCATTTT. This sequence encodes CASRPEGPYLGISQPQHF.

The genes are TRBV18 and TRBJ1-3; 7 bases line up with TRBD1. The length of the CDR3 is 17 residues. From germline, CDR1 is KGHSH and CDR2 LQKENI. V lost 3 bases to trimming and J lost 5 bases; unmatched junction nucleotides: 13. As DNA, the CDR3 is TGTGCCAGCTCACCTGCGAGAATGGCAGGGGGGAGAAACACCATATATTTT. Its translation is CASSPARMAGGRNTIYF.

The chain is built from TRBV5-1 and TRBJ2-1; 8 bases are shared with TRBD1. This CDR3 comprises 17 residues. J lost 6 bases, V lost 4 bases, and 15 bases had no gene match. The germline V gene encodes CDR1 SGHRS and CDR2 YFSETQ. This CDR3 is CASSRAGGNYQGNEQFF. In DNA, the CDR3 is TGCGCCAGCAGCCGGGCAGGGGGCAATTATCAGGGCAATGAGCAGTTCTTC. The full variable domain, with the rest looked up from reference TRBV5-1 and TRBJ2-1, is KAGVTQTPRYLIKTRGQQVTLSCSPISGHRSVSWYQQTPGQGLQFLFEYFSETQRNKGNFPGRFSGRQFSNSRSEMNVSTLELGDSALYLCASSRAGGNYQGNEQFFGPGTRLTVL.

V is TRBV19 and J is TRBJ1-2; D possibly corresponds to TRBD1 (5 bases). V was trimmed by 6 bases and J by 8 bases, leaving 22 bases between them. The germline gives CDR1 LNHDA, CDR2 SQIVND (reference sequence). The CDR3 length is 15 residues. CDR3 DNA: TGTGCCAGTAGGGATCGGGACGGGGCGGCGAGAGGCTACACCTTC. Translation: CASRDRDGAARGYTF.

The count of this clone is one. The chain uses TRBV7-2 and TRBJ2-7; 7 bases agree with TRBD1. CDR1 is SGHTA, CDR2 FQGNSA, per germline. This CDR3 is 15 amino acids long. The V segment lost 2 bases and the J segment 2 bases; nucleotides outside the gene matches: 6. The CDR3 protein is CASSLQGTDTYEQYF. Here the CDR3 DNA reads TGTGCCAGCAGCTTACAAGGGACAGACACCTACGAGCAGTACTTC.

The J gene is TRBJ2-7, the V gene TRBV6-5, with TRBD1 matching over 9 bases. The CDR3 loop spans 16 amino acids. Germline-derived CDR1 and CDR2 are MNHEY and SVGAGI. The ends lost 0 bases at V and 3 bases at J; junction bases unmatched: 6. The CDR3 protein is CASSYSMPDRGYEQYF. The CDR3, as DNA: TGTGCCAGCAGTTACTCGATGCCGGACAGGGGCTACGAGCAGTACTTC.

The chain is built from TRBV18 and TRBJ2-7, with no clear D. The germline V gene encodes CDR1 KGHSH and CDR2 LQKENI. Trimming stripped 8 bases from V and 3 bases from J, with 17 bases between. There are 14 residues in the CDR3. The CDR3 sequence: CASHPGHGDYEQYF. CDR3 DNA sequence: TGTGCCAGCCACCCGGGCCACGGTGACTACGAGCAGTACTTC.

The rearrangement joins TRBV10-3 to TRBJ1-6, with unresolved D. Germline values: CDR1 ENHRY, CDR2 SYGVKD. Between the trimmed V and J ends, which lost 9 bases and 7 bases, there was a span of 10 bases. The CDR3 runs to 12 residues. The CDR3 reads CAIKGTNSPLHF. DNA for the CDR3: TGTGCCATAAAGGGAACGAATTCACCCCTCCACTTT.

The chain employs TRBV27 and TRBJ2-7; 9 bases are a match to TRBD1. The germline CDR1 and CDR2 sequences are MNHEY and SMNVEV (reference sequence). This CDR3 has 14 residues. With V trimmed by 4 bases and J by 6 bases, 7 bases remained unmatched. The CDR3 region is CASSSWDRVSEQYF. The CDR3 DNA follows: TGTGCCAGCAGTTCATGGGACAGGGTTAGCGAGCAGTACTTC.

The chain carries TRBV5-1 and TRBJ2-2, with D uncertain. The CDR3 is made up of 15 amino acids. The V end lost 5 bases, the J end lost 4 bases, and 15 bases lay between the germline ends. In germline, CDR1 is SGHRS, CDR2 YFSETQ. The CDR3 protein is CASRPGGRFTGELFF. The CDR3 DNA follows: TGCGCCAGCAGACCTGGTGGACGATTCACCGGGGAGCTGTTTTTT.

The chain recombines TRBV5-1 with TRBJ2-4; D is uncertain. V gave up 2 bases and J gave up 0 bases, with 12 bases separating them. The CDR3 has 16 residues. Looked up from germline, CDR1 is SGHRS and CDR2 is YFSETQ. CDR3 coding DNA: TGCGCCAGCAGCTTTTCGGAACGACTAGCCAAAAACATTCAGTACTTC. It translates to CASSFSERLAKNIQYF. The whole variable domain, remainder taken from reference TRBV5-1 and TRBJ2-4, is KAGVTQTPRYLIKTRGQQVTLSCSPISGHRSVSWYQQTPGQGLQFLFEYFSETQRNKGNFPGRFSGRQFSNSRSEMNVSTLELGDSALYLCASSFSERLAKNIQYFGAGTRLSVL.